One T cell receptor beta chain is described in this entry. Its specificity is not known. These data come from a study of T cell responses to AZD1222 COVID-19 vaccine. Regarding the study as a whole: With dominance at 160-218 and 743-854, vaccine-associated CD4 TCRs spanned spike. Spike-specific TCR breadth rose after two AZD1222 doses, and depth rose as well. Mostly white British, mostly female donors; authors suggested clonal diversity may be underestimated.

The method was immunoSEQ multiplex PCR; TCRdb's version includes in-frame clones alone and lacks a portion of them. The table shows around 130,000 clones, with approximately 85% occurring only once. This receptor was taken from an adult in good health. The material sequenced was peripheral blood, taken on day 0 of AZD1222 vaccination.

The CDR3 loop reads CASSLWQSNTEAFF. In DNA form, the CDR3 reads TGCGCCAGCAGCTTATGGCAGTCGAACACTGAAGCTTTCTTT. The V call is TRBV5-1, the J call TRBJ1-1; unclear D gene. The CDR3 contains 14 residues. The germline V and J ends were trimmed by 2 bases and 1 base, with 9 bases remaining between them. Germline loops: CDR1 SGHRS, CDR2 YFSETQ. The full variable domain, rest sourced from reference TRBV5-1 and TRBJ1-1, is KAGVTQTPRYLIKTRGQQVTLSCSPISGHRSVSWYQQTPGQGLQFLFEYFSETQRNKGNFPGRFSGRQFSNSRSEMNVSTLELGDSALYLCASSLWQSNTEAFFGQGTRLTVV.